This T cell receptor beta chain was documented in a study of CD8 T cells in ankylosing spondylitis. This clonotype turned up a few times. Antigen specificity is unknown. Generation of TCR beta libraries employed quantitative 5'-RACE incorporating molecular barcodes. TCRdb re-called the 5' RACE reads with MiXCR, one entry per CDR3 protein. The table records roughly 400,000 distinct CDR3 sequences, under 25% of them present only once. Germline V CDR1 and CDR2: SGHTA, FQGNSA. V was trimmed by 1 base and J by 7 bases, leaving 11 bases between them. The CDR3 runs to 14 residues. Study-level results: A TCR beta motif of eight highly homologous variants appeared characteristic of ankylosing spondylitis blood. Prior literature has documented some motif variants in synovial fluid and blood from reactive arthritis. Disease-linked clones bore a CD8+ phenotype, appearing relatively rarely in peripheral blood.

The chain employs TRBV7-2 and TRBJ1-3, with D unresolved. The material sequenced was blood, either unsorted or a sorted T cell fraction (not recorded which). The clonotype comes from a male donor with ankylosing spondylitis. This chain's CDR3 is CASSLGSFGNTIYF. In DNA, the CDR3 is TGTGCCAGCAGCTTAGGGTCATTCGGGAACACCATATATTTT.